This T cell receptor (beta chain) emerged from a study of shared clonotypes between healthy human individuals. Trimming took 5 bases from V and 2 from J, leaving 0 bases between them. The CDR3 covers 11 residues. Germline V gene data show CDR1 as ENHRY and CDR2 as SYGVKD. General study results and limits: Naive subsets generally had larger estimated richness than memory subsets. Relative to clonotypes present in all four donors, those not shared had lower generation probabilities. Sampling used blood alone; tissue repertoires probably differ.

Details on this clone: Its target is unknown.

The run depth of the assay was deep. The data were produced by immunoSEQ multiplex PCR, yet TCRdb's version contains in-frame clones alone and is incomplete. This sample yields some 2 million clones, of which approximately 94% are seen a single time; under 1.5% belongs to the top ten. The naive CD8 subset, CD45RO-negative cells positively selected for CCR7, excluded terminally differentiated effector memory CD45RA+ cells. This chain connects TRBV10-3 to TRBJ2-2, with D unresolved. The sequence was obtained from a man younger than 30 in good health. The material sequenced was naive CD8+ T cells sorted from blood. The CDR3 DNA reads as TGTGCCATCAGTAACACCGGGGAGCTGTTTTTT. It translates to CAISNTGELFF.